This TCR beta chain was identified during a study of radiation and T cells in renal cell carcinoma. Findings and caveats of the study: In blood, top tumor clones expanded by 2 weeks, shrinking by 4.

This sample's time point: baseline pretreatment blood. As to treatment: 15 Gy SBRT to primary tumor, nephrectomy 4 weeks later. After SBRT, blood was collected at 2 and 4 weeks, plus baseline. Clear cell pathology was present in this patient's renal cell carcinoma. Concerning this clone itself: Its antigen is as yet unknown.

Assay: immunoSEQ multiplex PCR; the TCRdb copy retains only in-frame clones and omits some. The data contain roughly 120,000 clones, around 83% of them singletons. Germline lookup yields CDR1 SGHTA and CDR2 FQGNSA. V lost 5 bases, J lost 4 bases, and 9 bases lay in between. This CDR3 has 13 amino acids. Source: blood, taken from a patient whose treatment included radiotherapy and nephrectomy. The chain carries TRBV7-2 and TRBJ1-5; no clear D gene. This clonotype was sampled from a woman aged 55-70 years with renal cell carcinoma. CDR3 sequence: CASSAVGNQPQHF. The CDR3, as DNA: TGTGCCAGCAGCGCCGTGGGGAATCAGCCCCAGCATTTT.